This entry describes one T cell receptor (beta chain). The antigen is not known. This sample stems from a study of cytomegalovirus exposure and HLA in healthy donors. Study at large: Researchers previously reported finding more than 100 million unique TCR beta sequences from roughly 200 million T cells. A preliminary data release comprised 70 million to 95 million unique TCRs obtained from HLA-typed donors.

Germline assignment: CDR1 MGHDK and CDR2 SYGVNS. CDR3 length equals 16 residues. Study-wide findings and caveats: The investigators catalogued 164 TCR beta chains as cytomegalovirus-associated. In a later analysis, HLA-C alleles had the fewest associated TCRs, DRB1 alleles the most.

The PCR made use of 60 Vbeta and 13 Jbeta primers. Libraries were prepared by immunoSEQ multiplex PCR; TCRdb keeps only in-frame clonotypes and omits some of them. Of under 200,000 clones listed, approximately 80% are singletons. The chain joins TRBV25-1 to TRBJ2-5, with 7 bases identical to TRBD2. The J call could be wrong; TRBJ2-7 is a better fit for the DNA end. This TCR came from a woman younger than 45 in good health and CMV-seropositive. The sequencing input was PBMCs. CDR3 nucleotide sequence: TGTGCCAGCAGTGAACTCCGGGGGGAAGACTCCTACGAGCAGTACTTC. It translates to CASSELRGEDSYEQYF.